These 25 T cell receptor beta chains were all obtained from the same sample, sequenced in a study of blood T cell repertoires in COVID-19. Sequencing used immunoSEQ multiplex PCR; TCRdb keeps in-frame clones, though not all of them. Among over 75,000 clones listed, more than 65% were seen once. The sequenced material came from peripheral blood. These receptors originate from a human donor in a cohort sampled during active COVID-19.

The V gene is TRBV7-3, the J gene TRBJ2-5; a possible D gene is TRBD2 (6 bases). This CDR3 has 13 residues. Trimming took 1 base from V and 4 from J, leaving 7 bases between them. Germline V gene sequence: CDR1 SGHTA, CDR2 FQGTGA. CDR3 sequence (DNA): TGTGCCAGCAGCTTAAGCGGGGTAGAGACCCAGTACTTC. Residues: CASSLSGVETQYF.

This clone has only a few counts. V usage is TRBV11-2 and J usage is TRBJ1-3, with D unclear. V dropped 8 bases and J dropped 0 bases, with 14 bases sitting between them. The CDR3 loop spans 15 amino acids. Germline loops: CDR1 SGHAT, CDR2 FQNNGV. CDR3 protein: CASVLLGASGNTIYF. CDR3 coding DNA: TGTGCCAGCGTTCTCTTGGGAGCCTCTGGAAACACCATATATTTT.

This chain joins TRBV5-6 and TRBJ2-1; D call uncertain. Germline-derived CDR1 and CDR2 are SGHDT and YYEEEE. This CDR3 has 18 residues. Trimming pared 0 bases from V and 0 bases from J, leaving 16 bases between. The CDR3 DNA sequence: TGTGCCAGCAGCTTGGTCGCGTCCCTGATTAGCTCCTACAATGAGCAGTTCTTC. As protein: CASSLVASLISSYNEQFF.

This chain connects TRBV28 to TRBJ2-3; 7 bases map to TRBD2. The germline V gene has CDR1 MDHEN and CDR2 SYDVKM. The CDR3 totals 15 residues. Losses at the gene ends were 5 bases for V and 1 base for J; bases not matched to a gene: 6. The CDR3 coding sequence is TGTGCCAGCAGTCTCGGACTAGTCCGCACAGATACGCAGTATTTT. Translated, it gives CASSLGLVRTDTQYF.

The CDR3, as DNA: TGTGCCAGCAGCGGTCGTTTAGGCCCGGAGGGCTACACCTTC. Encoded protein: CASSGRLGPEGYTF. V gene TRBV2 combines with J gene TRBJ1-2; D not certain. Germline loops: CDR1 SNHLY, CDR2 FYNNEI. The CDR3 is 14 amino acids. The V end was cut by 6 bases, the J end by 8 bases, with 19 bases between. Full variable domain (remainder filled in from reference TRBV2 and TRBJ1-2): EPEVTQTPSHQVTQMGQEVILRCVPISNHLYFYWYRQILGQKVEFLVSFYNNEISEKSEIFDDQFSVERPDGSNFTLKIRSTKLEDSAMYFCASSGRLGPEGYTFGSGTRLTVV.

The rearrangement links TRBV5-4 to TRBJ2-7; 10 bases are a match to TRBD2. The CDR3 is 14 amino acids. Losses at the gene ends were 3 bases for V and 0 bases for J; bases not matched to a gene: 0. Germline lookup yields CDR1 SGHNT and CDR2 YYREEE (reference sequence). The CDR3 DNA is TGTGCCAGCAGCTGGACTAGCGGCTCCTACGAGCAGTACTTC. Protein sequence: CASSWTSGSYEQYF. The full variable domain, with the rest looked up from reference TRBV5-4 and TRBJ2-7, is ETGVTQSPTHLIKTRGQQVTLRCSSQSGHNTVSWYQQALGQGPQFIFQYYREEENGRGNFPPRFSGLQFPNYSSELNVNALELDDSALYLCASSWTSGSYEQYFGPGTRLTVT.

The chain carries TRBV27 and TRBJ1-1, with a possible D match to TRBD1 (5 bases). The CDR3 is 14 amino acids. Trimming stripped 0 bases from V and 2 bases from J, with 7 bases between. From germline, CDR1 is MNHEY and CDR2 SMNVEV (reference sequence). The CDR3 loop is CASSLSGANTEAFF. CDR3 coding DNA: TGTGCCAGCAGTTTATCTGGGGCTAACACTGAAGCTTTCTTT.

The chain links TRBV19 to TRBJ2-3; maybe TRBD1 (6 bases). The CDR3 spans 16 residues. V was clipped by 0 bases and J by 5 bases, with 15 bases between them. Looked up from germline, CDR1 is LNHDA and CDR2 is SQIVND (reference sequence). The CDR3 coding sequence is TGTGCCAGTAGTATAGATCGGGCAGGGGAACAAGATACGCAGTATTTT. Its translation is CASSIDRAGEQDTQYF.

This chain connects TRBV20-1 to TRBJ2-5; D perhaps matches TRBD1 (5 bases). Trimming left V 3 bases short and J 1 base short, with 15 bases between. Germline V lookup: CDR1 DFQATT, CDR2 SNEGSKA (reference sequence). The CDR3 consists of 15 residues. The CDR3 region has the DNA TGCAGTGCTAGTTCTCCGACGGACACCCAAGAGACCCAGTACTTC. This sequence encodes CSASSPTDTQETQYF.

CDR3 DNA sequence: TGTGCCATCAGACCTGGACTAGCGGGGACCGCAGATACGCAGTATTTT. This sequence encodes CAIRPGLAGTADTQYF. The chain carries TRBV10-3 and TRBJ2-3; 12 bases map to TRBD2. CDR1 is ENHRY and CDR2 is SYGVKD in the germline V gene. The CDR3 sequence is 16 residues long. V shed 6 bases, J shed 4 bases, and the junction held 8 bases outside the gene matches.

This rearrangement joins TRBV5-6 to TRBJ2-1, with D tentatively TRBD1 (6 bases). This CDR3 comprises 16 residues. V was trimmed by 4 bases and J by 0 bases, leaving 14 bases between them. Germline CDR1 SGHDT, CDR2 YYEEEE. The CDR3 DNA sequence: TGTGCCAGCAGCAGAGTGGGGGCAGTCTCCTACAATGAGCAGTTCTTC. This sequence encodes CASSRVGAVSYNEQFF. Full variable domain (outside the CDR3, taken from reference TRBV5-6 and TRBJ2-1): DAGVTQSPTHLIKTRGQQVTLRCSPKSGHDTVSWYQQALGQGPQFIFQYYEEEERQRGNFPDRFSGHQFPNYSSELNVNALLLGDSALYLCASSRVGAVSYNEQFFGPGTRLTVL.

The chain employs TRBV7-9 and TRBJ2-2; 8 bases map to TRBD2. J was trimmed by 2 bases and V by 6 bases; bases with no gene match: 8. The CDR3 spans 16 residues. The germline gives CDR1 SEHNR, CDR2 FQNEAQ (reference sequence). The CDR3 loop is CASRPPGGPNTGELFF. The CDR3 bases are TGTGCCAGCAGACCACCGGGGGGGCCAAACACCGGGGAGCTGTTTTTT.

This chain links TRBV6-5 with TRBJ1-6; TRBD1 is a possible D gene (5 bases). CDR1 and CDR2 from the germline V gene are MNHEY and SVGAGI. V lost 6 bases and J lost 7, with 10 bases in between. There are 13 residues in the CDR3. The DNA for the CDR3 is TGTGCCAGCAGACCAGACAGAAATTCACCCCTCCACTTT. Encoded protein: CASRPDRNSPLHF.

J is TRBJ1-4 and V is TRBV5-1; D possibly corresponds to TRBD1 (5 bases). Germline CDR1 is SGHRS and CDR2 is YFSETQ. This CDR3 is 14 amino acids long. Deletions cut 2 bases from V and 7 bases from J, with 12 bases between. CDR3 amino acids: CASSFQGYREKLFF. Written as DNA, the CDR3 is TGCGCCAGCAGCTTCCAGGGATACCGTGAAAAACTGTTTTTT.

The chain combines TRBV19 with TRBJ1-5; 10 bases match TRBD1. There are 17 residues in the CDR3. The V gene's germline CDR1 is LNHDA and CDR2 SQIVND (reference sequence). The V and J ends lost 1 base and 5 bases, in that order; junction bases with no gene match: 8. The CDR3 sequence is CASSIAIPGTGDQPQHF. The CDR3 nucleotides are TGTGCCAGTAGTATAGCCATTCCCGGGACAGGGGATCAGCCCCAGCATTTT.

The chain combines TRBV4-2 with TRBJ2-2, with D possibly matching TRBD2 (5 bases). In germline, CDR1 is LGHNA, CDR2 YNFKEQ. V was pared by 5 bases and J by 1 base, with 11 bases between. The CDR3 covers 15 residues. CDR3 DNA: TGTGCCAGCAGCGAACTCAGCGGGAACACCGGGGAGCTGTTTTTT. Residues: CASSELSGNTGELFF.

The V and J genes are TRBV7-6 and TRBJ2-1; D is perhaps TRBD2 (6 bases). Trimming took off 1 base at V and 3 bases at J, with 7 bases between the two ends. CDR1 is SGHVS and CDR2 is FNYEAQ in the germline V gene. The length of the CDR3 is 14 residues. CDR3 region: CASSLGGIYNEQFF. DNA for the CDR3: TGTGCCAGCAGCTTAGGCGGGATCTACAATGAGCAGTTCTTC.

V usage is TRBV28 and J usage is TRBJ1-2; D uncertain. The ends were cut back, 10 bases at V and 5 bases at J, with 17 bases in the middle. The CDR3 consists of 13 residues. Germline V CDR1 and CDR2: MDHEN, SYDVKM. CDR3 sequence (DNA): TGTGCCACCGGAGGGCTCCTAAGTTATGGCTACACCTTC. Translating gives CATGGLLSYGYTF.

This clone was seen a handful of times. The rearrangement links TRBV19 to TRBJ2-3; 7 bases are shared with TRBD1. The CDR3 consists of 16 residues. The J segment lost 1 base and the V segment lost 0 bases, leaving 4 bases of the junction unmatched. CDR1 and CDR2 from the germline V gene are LNHDA and SQIVND (reference sequence). As DNA, the CDR3 is TGTGCCAGTAGTATAGAAGGGGGCGCTGGCACAGATACGCAGTATTTT. Encoded protein: CASSIEGGAGTDTQYF.

This clone occurred once. The chain uses TRBV11-2 and TRBJ1-2, with D maybe TRBD1 (6 bases). Germline values: CDR1 SGHAT, CDR2 FQNNGV. Deletions cut 0 bases from V and 4 bases from J, with 12 bases between. The CDR3 loop spans 15 amino acids. The CDR3 DNA sequence: TGTGCCAGCAGCTTAGACTTGGGACAAAGCTATGGCTACACCTTC. Encoded protein: CASSLDLGQSYGYTF. Full variable domain (missing parts from reference TRBV11-2 and TRBJ1-2): EAGVAQSPRYKIIEKRQSVAFWCNPISGHATLYWYQQILGQGPKLLIQFQNNGVVDDSQLPKDRFSAERLKGVDSTLKIQPAKLEDSAVYLCASSLDLGQSYGYTFGSGTRLTVV.

The V and J genes are TRBV18 and TRBJ1-3; 7 bases fit TRBD1. The length of the CDR3 is 16 residues. Germline V gives CDR1 KGHSH, CDR2 LQKENI. V gave up 3 bases and J gave up 0 bases; unmatched junction bases: 5. The CDR3 DNA reads TGTGCCAGCTCACCCACAGGGGACAGCTCTGGAAACACCATATATTTT. Its translation is CASSPTGDSSGNTIYF.

The CDR3 bases are TGTGCCAGCAGCTCACAACCGGGACAGGCCCCGAACGTCCTGACTTTC. Translation: CASSSQPGQAPNVLTF. V gene TRBV7-6 combines with J gene TRBJ2-6, with 8 bases identical to TRBD1. Trimming at V came to 4 bases and at J to 10 bases, leaving 12 bases not matched to a gene. Germline lookup yields CDR1 SGHVS and CDR2 FNYEAQ. This CDR3 is built from 16 residues.

The table lists this clone with many counts. This sequence joins TRBV19 and TRBJ1-4; no reliable D call. Germline lookup yields CDR1 LNHDA and CDR2 SQIVND (reference sequence). V dropped 7 bases and J dropped 5 bases, with 14 bases sitting between them. The CDR3 is made up of 14 amino acids. Written as DNA, the CDR3 is TGTGCCAGTAAAATAGACGCGCTCAATGAAAAACTGTTTTTT. Translating gives CASKIDALNEKLFF.

V and J are TRBV19 and TRBJ1-1; 9 bases line up with TRBD1. This CDR3 spans 13 amino acids. With 7 bases clipped from V and 4 bases from J, the junction kept 4 bases outside the gene matches. In germline, CDR1 is LNHDA, CDR2 SQIVND (reference sequence). The CDR3 spells CASNRGRVTEAFF. CDR3 coding DNA: TGTGCCAGTAACAGGGGGCGCGTCACTGAAGCTTTCTTT.

This clone came up a few times. At one of its ends the junction is not consistent with the germline gene, which may arise from a read error. In nucleotides, the CDR3 is TGTGCTAGCAGCCCGGAGGGGGGGTCACGGTCGAATGAGCAGTTCTTC. Its translation is CASSPEGGSRSNEQFF. The V gene is TRBV7-7, the J gene TRBJ2-1; the D gene is possibly TRBD2 (7 bases). Germline V gives CDR1 SSHAT, CDR2 FNYEAQ (reference sequence). This CDR3 has 16 residues.